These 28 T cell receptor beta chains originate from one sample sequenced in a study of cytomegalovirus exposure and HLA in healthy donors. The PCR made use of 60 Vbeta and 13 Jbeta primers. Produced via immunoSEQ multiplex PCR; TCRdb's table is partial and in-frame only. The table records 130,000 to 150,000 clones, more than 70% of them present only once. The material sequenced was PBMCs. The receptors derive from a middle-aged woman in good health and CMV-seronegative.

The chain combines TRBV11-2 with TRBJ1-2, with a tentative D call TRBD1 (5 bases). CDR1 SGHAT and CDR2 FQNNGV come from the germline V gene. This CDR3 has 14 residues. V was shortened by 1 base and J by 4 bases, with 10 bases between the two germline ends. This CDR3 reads CASSLAGRVYGYTF. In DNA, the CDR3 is TGTGCCAGCAGCTTAGCTGGCAGGGTCTATGGCTACACCTTC.

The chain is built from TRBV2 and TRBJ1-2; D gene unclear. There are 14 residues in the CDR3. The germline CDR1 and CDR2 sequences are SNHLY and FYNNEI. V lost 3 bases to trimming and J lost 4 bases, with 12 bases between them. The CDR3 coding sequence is TGTGCCAGCAGTGACACCCGGGTCCCCTATGGCTACACCTTC. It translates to CASSDTRVPYGYTF.

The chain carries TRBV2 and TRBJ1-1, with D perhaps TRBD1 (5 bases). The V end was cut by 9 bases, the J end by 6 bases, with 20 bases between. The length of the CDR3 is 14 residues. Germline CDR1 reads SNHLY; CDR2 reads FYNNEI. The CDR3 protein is CARQHPGDRAEAFF. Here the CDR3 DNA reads TGTGCCAGACAACACCCGGGGGATAGGGCTGAAGCTTTCTTT.

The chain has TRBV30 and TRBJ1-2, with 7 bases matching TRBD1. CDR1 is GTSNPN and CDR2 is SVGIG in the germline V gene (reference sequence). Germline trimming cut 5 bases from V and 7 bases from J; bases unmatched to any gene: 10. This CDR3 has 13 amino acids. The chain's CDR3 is CAWGQVGGGGYTF. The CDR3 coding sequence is TGTGCCTGGGGACAGGTTGGGGGCGGTGGCTACACCTTC.

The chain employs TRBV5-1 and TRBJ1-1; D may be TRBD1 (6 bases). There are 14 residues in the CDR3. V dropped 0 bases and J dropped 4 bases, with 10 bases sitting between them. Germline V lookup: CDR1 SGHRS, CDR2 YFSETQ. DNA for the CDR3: TGCGCCAGCAGCTTGGACAGCAGGGGCACTGAAGCTTTCTTT. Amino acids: CASSLDSRGTEAFF.

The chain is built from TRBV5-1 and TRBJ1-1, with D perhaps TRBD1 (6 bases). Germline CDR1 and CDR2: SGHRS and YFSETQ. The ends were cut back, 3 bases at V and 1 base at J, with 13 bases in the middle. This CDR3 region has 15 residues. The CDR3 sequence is CASSWGDRQNTEAFF. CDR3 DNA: TGCGCCAGCAGCTGGGGAGACAGGCAGAACACTGAAGCTTTCTTT.

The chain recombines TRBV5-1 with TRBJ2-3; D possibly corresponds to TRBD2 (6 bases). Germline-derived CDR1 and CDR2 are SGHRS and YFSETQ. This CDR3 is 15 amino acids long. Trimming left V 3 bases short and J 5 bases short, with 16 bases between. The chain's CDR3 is CASSSGTSRGDTQYF. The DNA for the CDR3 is TGCGCCAGCAGCTCTGGGACTTCCAGAGGAGATACGCAGTATTTT. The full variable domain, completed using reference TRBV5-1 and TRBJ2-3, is KAGVTQTPRYLIKTRGQQVTLSCSPISGHRSVSWYQQTPGQGLQFLFEYFSETQRNKGNFPGRFSGRQFSNSRSEMNVSTLELGDSALYLCASSSGTSRGDTQYFGPGTRLTVL.

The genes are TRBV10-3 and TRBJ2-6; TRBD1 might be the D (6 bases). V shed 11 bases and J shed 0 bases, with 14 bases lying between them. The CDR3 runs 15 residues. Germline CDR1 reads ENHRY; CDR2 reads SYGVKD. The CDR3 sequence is CALRDTNSGANVLTF. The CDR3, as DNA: TGTGCCCTCCGGGACACCAACTCTGGGGCCAACGTCCTGACTTTC.

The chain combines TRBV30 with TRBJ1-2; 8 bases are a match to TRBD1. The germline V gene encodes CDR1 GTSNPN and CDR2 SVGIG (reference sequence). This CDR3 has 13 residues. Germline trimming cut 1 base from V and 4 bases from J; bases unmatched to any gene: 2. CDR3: CAWSEQGGYGYTF. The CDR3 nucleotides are TGTGCCTGGAGTGAACAGGGGGGCTATGGCTACACCTTC.

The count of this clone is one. CDR3 in amino acids: CASSAGRTRGDEKLFF. CDR3 coding DNA: TGTGCCAGCAGCGCTGGGAGGACACGGGGGGATGAAAAACTGTTTTTT. The genes are TRBV11-2 and TRBJ1-4, with a possible D match to TRBD1 (5 bases). Germline V gives CDR1 SGHAT, CDR2 FQNNGV. The CDR3 spans 16 residues. Trimming removed 5 bases at V and 6 bases at J, with 19 bases between.

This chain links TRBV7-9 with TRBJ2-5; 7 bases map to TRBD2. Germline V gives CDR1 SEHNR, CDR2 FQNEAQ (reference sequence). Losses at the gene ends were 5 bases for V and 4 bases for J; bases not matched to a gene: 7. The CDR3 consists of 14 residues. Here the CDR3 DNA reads TGTGCCAGCAGCCGACACTCGGGGGGAGAGACCCAGTACTTC. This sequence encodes CASSRHSGGETQYF.

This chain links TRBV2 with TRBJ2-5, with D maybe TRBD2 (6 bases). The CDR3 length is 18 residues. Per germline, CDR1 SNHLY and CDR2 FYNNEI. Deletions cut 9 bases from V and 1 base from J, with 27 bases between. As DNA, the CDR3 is TGTGCCAGATTCCCGGGACTCCGCTCCGCTCAAGGCCAAGAGACCCAGTACTTC. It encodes CARFPGLRSAQGQETQYF.

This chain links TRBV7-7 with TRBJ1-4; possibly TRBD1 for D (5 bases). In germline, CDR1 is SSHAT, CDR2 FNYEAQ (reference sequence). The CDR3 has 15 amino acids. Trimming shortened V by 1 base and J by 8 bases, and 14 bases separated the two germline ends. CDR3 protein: CASSLEGNAGEKLFF. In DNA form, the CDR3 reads TGTGCCAGCAGCTTAGAGGGTAACGCAGGGGAAAAACTGTTTTTT.

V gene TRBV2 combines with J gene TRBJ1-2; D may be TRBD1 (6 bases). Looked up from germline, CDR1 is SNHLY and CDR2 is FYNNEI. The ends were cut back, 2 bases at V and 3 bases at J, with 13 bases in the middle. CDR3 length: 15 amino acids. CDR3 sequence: CASSEPPWGHYGYTF. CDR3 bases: TGTGCCAGCAGTGAACCCCCTTGGGGGCACTATGGCTACACCTTC.

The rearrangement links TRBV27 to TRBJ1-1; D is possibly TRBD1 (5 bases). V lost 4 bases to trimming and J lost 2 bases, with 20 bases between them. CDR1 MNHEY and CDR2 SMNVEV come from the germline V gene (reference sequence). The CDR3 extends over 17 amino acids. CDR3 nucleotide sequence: TGTGCCAGCAGTTCTCCCATTCGGGCAGGGAAAAACACTGAAGCTTTCTTT. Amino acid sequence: CASSSPIRAGKNTEAFF.

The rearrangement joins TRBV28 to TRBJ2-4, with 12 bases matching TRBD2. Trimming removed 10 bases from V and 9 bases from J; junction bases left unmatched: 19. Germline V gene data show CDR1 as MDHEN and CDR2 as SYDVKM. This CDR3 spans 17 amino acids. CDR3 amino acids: CATSPFGLAGGWGIQYF. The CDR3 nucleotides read TGTGCCACCTCCCCGTTCGGGCTAGCGGGGGGGTGGGGCATTCAGTACTTC.

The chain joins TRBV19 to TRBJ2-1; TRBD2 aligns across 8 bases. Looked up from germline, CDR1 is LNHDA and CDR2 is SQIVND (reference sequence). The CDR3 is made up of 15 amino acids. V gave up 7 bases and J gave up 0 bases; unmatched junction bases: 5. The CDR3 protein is CASTLAGSSYNEQFF. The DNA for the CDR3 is TGTGCCAGTACCTTAGCGGGGAGCTCCTACAATGAGCAGTTCTTC.

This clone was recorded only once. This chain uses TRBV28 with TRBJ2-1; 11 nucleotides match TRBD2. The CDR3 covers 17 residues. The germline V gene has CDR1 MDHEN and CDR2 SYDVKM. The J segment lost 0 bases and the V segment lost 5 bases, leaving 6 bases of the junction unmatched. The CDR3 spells CASSQIAGGPSYNEQFF. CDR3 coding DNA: TGTGCCAGCAGTCAAATAGCGGGGGGGCCCTCCTACAATGAGCAGTTCTTC.

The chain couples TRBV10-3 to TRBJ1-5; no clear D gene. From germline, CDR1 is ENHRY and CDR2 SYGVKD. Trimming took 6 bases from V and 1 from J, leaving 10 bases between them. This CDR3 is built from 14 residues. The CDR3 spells CAISLTPSNQPQHF. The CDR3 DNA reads TGTGCCATCAGCCTTACTCCGAGCAATCAGCCCCAGCATTTT.

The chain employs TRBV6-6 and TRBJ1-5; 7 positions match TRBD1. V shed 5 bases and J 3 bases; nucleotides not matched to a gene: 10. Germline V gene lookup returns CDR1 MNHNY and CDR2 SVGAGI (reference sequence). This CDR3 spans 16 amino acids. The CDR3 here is CASSQGESGPNQPQHF. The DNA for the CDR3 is TGTGCCAGCAGTCAGGGGGAGTCAGGACCCAATCAGCCCCAGCATTTT.

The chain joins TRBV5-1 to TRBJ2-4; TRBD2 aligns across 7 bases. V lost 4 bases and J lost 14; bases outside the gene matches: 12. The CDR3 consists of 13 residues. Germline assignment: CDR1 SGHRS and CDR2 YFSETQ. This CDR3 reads CASSPEREGTKYF. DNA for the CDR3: TGCGCCAGCAGCCCAGAAAGGGAGGGGACGAAGTACTTC. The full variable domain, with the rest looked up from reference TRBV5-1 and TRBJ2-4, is KAGVTQTPRYLIKTRGQQVTLSCSPISGHRSVSWYQQTPGQGLQFLFEYFSETQRNKGNFPGRFSGRQFSNSRSEMNVSTLELGDSALYLCASSPEREGTKYFGAGTRLSVL.

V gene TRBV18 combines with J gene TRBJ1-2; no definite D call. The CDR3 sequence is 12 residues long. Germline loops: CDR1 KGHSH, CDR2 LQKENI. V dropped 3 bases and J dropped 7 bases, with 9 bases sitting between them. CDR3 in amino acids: CASSPTSGGYTF. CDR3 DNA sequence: TGTGCCAGCTCACCTACCTCAGGTGGCTACACCTTC.

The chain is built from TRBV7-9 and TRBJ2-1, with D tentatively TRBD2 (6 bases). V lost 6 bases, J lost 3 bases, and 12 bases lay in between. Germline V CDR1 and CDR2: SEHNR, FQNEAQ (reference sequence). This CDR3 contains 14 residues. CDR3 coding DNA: TGTGCCAGCAGGCCGACTAGTCTCTACAATGAGCAGTTCTTC. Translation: CASRPTSLYNEQFF.

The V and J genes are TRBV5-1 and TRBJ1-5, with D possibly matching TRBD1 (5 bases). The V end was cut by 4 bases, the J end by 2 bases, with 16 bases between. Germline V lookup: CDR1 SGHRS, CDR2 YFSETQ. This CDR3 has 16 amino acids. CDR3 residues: CASSAGGSRGNQPQHF. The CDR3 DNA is TGCGCCAGCAGCGCGGGGGGTAGTCGCGGCAATCAGCCCCAGCATTTT.

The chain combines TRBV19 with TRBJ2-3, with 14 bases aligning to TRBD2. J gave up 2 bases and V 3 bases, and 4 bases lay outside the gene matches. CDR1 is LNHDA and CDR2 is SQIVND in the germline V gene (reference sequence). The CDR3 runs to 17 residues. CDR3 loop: CASSIPTSGGDTDTQYF. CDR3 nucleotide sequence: TGTGCCAGTAGTATCCCGACTAGCGGGGGGGACACAGATACGCAGTATTTT.

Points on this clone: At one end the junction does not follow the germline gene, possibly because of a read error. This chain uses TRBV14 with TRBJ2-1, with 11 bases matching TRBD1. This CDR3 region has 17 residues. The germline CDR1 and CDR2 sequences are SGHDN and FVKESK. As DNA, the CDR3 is TGTACCAGCAGCCAATTACCGGGACAGGGGGATCTAGGTGAGCAGTTCTTC. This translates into CTSSQLPGQGDLGEQFF.

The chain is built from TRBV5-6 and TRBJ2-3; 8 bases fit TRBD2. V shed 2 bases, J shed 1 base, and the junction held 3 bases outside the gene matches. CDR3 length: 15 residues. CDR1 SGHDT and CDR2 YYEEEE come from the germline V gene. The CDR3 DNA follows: TGTGCCAGCAGCTTAGGACTAGCCCGCACAGATACGCAGTATTTT. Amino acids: CASSLGLARTDTQYF. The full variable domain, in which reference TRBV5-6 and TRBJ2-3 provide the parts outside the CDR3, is DAGVTQSPTHLIKTRGQQVTLRCSPKSGHDTVSWYQQALGQGPQFIFQYYEEEERQRGNFPDRFSGHQFPNYSSELNVNALLLGDSALYLCASSLGLARTDTQYFGPGTRLTVL.

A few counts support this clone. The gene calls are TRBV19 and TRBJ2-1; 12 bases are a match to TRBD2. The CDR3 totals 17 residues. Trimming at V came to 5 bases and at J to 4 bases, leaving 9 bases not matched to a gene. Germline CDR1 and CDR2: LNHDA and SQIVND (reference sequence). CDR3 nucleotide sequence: TGTGCCAGTAGTGCAAGCCCCGGGACTAGCGGGTACAATGAGCAGTTCTTC. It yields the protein CASSASPGTSGYNEQFF.